The 21 T cell receptor beta chains listed next were all sequenced from one sample in a study of radiotherapy plus CTLA-4 blockade in lung cancer. TCRdb's copy holds only in-frame clones and misses some; the assay was immunoSEQ multiplex PCR. The profile shows tens of thousands of clones, approximately 86% of them singletons. The sequencing used peripheral blood, collected from a patient treated with radiotherapy plus ipilimumab. These receptors were taken from a human donor with non-small cell lung cancer who had a partial response to radiotherapy plus ipilimumab.

The chain joins TRBV30 to TRBJ2-5; perhaps TRBD1 as D (6 bases). This CDR3 region has 12 residues. The V and J ends lost 4 bases and 4 bases respectively, with 10 bases between them. Germline V CDR1 and CDR2: GTSNPN, SVGIG (reference sequence). This chain's CDR3 is CAWTTGRETQYF. The DNA of the CDR3 is TGTGCCTGGACCACAGGGCGAGAGACCCAGTACTTC.

The chain recombines TRBV4-1 with TRBJ1-2, with a tentative D call TRBD1 (5 bases). Between the trimmed V and J ends, which lost 4 bases and 6 bases, there was a span of 12 bases. This CDR3 is built from 13 residues. Germline V gene lookup returns CDR1 MGHRA and CDR2 YSYEKL. The CDR3 is CASSPDSYHGYTF. The CDR3 DNA is TGCGCCAGCAGCCCCGACAGCTATCATGGCTACACCTTC.

The V gene is TRBV7-9, the J gene TRBJ2-2; 9 bases map to TRBD2. Trimming removed 4 bases from V and 0 bases from J; junction bases left unmatched: 3. Germline lookup yields CDR1 SEHNR and CDR2 FQNEAQ (reference sequence). CDR3 size: 16 residues. The CDR3 nucleotides are TGTGCCAGCAGCTCGGCGGGGGGGGCGAACACCGGGGAGCTGTTTTTT. Protein sequence: CASSSAGGANTGELFF.

The rearrangement links TRBV27 to TRBJ2-1; D call uncertain. The germline V gene has CDR1 MNHEY and CDR2 SMNVEV (reference sequence). Trimming took 6 bases from V and 6 from J, leaving 15 bases between them. The CDR3 length is 14 residues. The CDR3 protein is CASRVQIAFNEQFF. In DNA, the CDR3 is TGTGCCAGCAGAGTCCAGATAGCCTTCAATGAGCAGTTCTTC.

In nucleotides, the CDR3 is TGTGCCATCAGGGGGACTAGTCAAACAAGCAATGAGCAGTTCTTC. Protein sequence: CAIRGTSQTSNEQFF. The rearrangement joins TRBV10-3 to TRBJ2-1, with TRBD2 matching 8 bases. Germline values: CDR1 ENHRY, CDR2 SYGVKD. CDR3 length: 15 amino acids. With 6 bases clipped from V and 6 bases from J, the junction kept 10 bases outside the gene matches.

This chain uses TRBV27 with TRBJ2-7; 12 nucleotides align to TRBD2. The V gene's germline CDR1 is MNHEY and CDR2 SMNVEV (reference sequence). The V gene end was trimmed by 4 bases and the J gene end by 1 base; junction bases not matched to a gene: 8. The CDR3 length is 17 residues. The CDR3 loop is CASSSLAGGYLSYEQYF. The CDR3 DNA is TGTGCCAGCAGTTCGCTAGCGGGAGGGTACTTGTCCTACGAGCAGTACTTC.

V is TRBV5-1 and J is TRBJ2-5, with 7 bases that match TRBD1. Germline assignment: CDR1 SGHRS and CDR2 YFSETQ. Losses at the gene ends were 5 bases for V and 2 bases for J; bases not matched to a gene: 9. The CDR3 is 15 residues long. The CDR3 sequence: CASSTLPGGQETQYF. The CDR3 coding sequence is TGCGCCAGCAGTACACTCCCAGGGGGACAAGAGACCCAGTACTTC.

The chain uses TRBV28 and TRBJ2-2, with 8 bases matching TRBD2. V lost 3 bases to trimming and J lost 1 base; unmatched junction nucleotides: 13. This CDR3 region has 19 residues. Germline values: CDR1 MDHEN, CDR2 SYDVKM. CDR3 protein: CASSLGARAGGQNTGELFF. The CDR3 DNA follows: TGTGCCAGCAGTTTGGGCGCCCGTGCGGGAGGACAGAACACCGGGGAGCTGTTTTTT.

The chain joins TRBV5-1 to TRBJ1-3, with D perhaps matching TRBD1 (6 bases). Trimming took 7 bases from V and 0 from J, leaving 20 bases between them. The CDR3 loop spans 17 amino acids. CDR1 and CDR2 from the germline V gene are SGHRS and YFSETQ. CDR3 loop: CASQFGQSSLSGNTIYF. Here the CDR3 DNA reads TGCGCCAGCCAGTTCGGACAGTCTTCACTCTCTGGAAACACCATATATTTT.

The CDR3 DNA is TGTGCCAGCAGGCACCCGGCGGGAGCTGGCTATGGCTACACCTTC. Protein product: CASRHPAGAGYGYTF. V and J are TRBV28 and TRBJ1-2; D unclear. In germline, CDR1 is MDHEN, CDR2 SYDVKM. Deletions cut 6 bases from V and 4 bases from J, with 18 bases between. The CDR3 loop spans 15 amino acids.

In this sample, this clone turned up a few times. V is TRBV28 and J is TRBJ2-1; 7 bases are shared with TRBD2. Germline-derived CDR1 and CDR2 are MDHEN and SYDVKM. There are 16 residues in the CDR3. Losses at the gene ends were 6 bases for V and 1 base for J; bases not matched to a gene: 9. CDR3 loop: CASSPNTGGSYNEQFF. CDR3 in DNA: TGTGCCAGCAGCCCTAATACGGGGGGATCCTACAATGAGCAGTTCTTC.

This chain uses TRBV28 with TRBJ2-5, with 9 bases lining up with TRBD1. The J call is in doubt because the DNA end fits TRBJ2-7 better. The CDR3 totals 15 residues. CDR1 is MDHEN, CDR2 SYDVKM, per germline. CDR3 bases: TGTGCCAGCAGTTTAGGGGGGACAGGGCCCTACGAGCAGTACTTC. It yields the protein CASSLGGTGPYEQYF.

This chain uses TRBV28 with TRBJ2-1, with 12 bases lining up with TRBD2. The CDR3 is 15 residues long. V dropped 7 bases and J dropped 2; count of bases not matched to a gene: 3. In germline, CDR1 is MDHEN, CDR2 SYDVKM. CDR3 nucleotide sequence: TGTGCCAGCAACCCTAGCGGGAGGGCCTACAATGAGCAGTTCTTC. Protein: CASNPSGRAYNEQFF.

The V call is TRBV5-1, the J call TRBJ2-1, with D maybe TRBD2 (5 bases). The CDR3 sequence is 19 residues long. Germline V gene lookup returns CDR1 SGHRS and CDR2 YFSETQ. Deletions cut 0 bases from V and 1 base from J, with 20 bases between. CDR3 nucleotide sequence: TGCGCCAGCAGCTTGGTTCGGGGAGTAGGAACCGGATCCTACAATGAGCAGTTCTTC. This translates into CASSLVRGVGTGSYNEQFF.

V gene TRBV6-1 combines with J gene TRBJ2-7, with TRBD2 as a possible D gene (5 bases). Germline values: CDR1 MNHNS, CDR2 SASEGT. Trimming left V 10 bases short and J 0 bases short, with 16 bases between. The CDR3 runs to 14 residues. In DNA form, the CDR3 reads TGTGCCACCGCAGCGGTTTCTAGCTCCTACGAGCAGTACTTC. It encodes CATAAVSSSYEQYF.

This rearrangement joins TRBV13 to TRBJ2-3; D might be TRBD1 (6 bases). This CDR3 comprises 13 residues. Germline V gives CDR1 PRHDT, CDR2 FYEKMQ (reference sequence). The V and J ends lost 5 bases and 4 bases respectively, with 10 bases between them. The CDR3 reads CASSLQGPDTQYF. CDR3 nucleotide sequence: TGTGCCAGCAGCCTACAGGGTCCAGATACGCAGTATTTT. The full variable domain, its missing parts supplied by reference TRBV13 and TRBJ2-3, is AAGVIQSPRHLIKEKRETATLKCYPIPRHDTVYWYQQGPGQDPQFLISFYEKMQSDKGSIPDRFSAQQFSDYHSELNMSSLELGDSALYFCASSLQGPDTQYFGPGTRLTVL.

The chain recombines TRBV28 with TRBJ2-7; D might be TRBD2 (6 bases). Germline values: CDR1 MDHEN, CDR2 SYDVKM. V was trimmed by 6 bases and J by 0 bases, leaving 15 bases between them. The CDR3 sequence is 15 residues long. CDR3 sequence (DNA): TGTGCCAGCAGCTCCGGGACTCTAAGCTCCTACGAGCAGTACTTC. Amino acid sequence: CASSSGTLSSYEQYF.

The gene calls are TRBV14 and TRBJ1-1; a weak D match, TRBD1 (5 bases). The V and J ends lost 0 bases and 10 bases respectively, with 21 bases between them. Germline CDR1 and CDR2: SGHDN and FVKESK. This CDR3 is built from 16 residues. Written as DNA, the CDR3 is TGTGCCAGCAGCCAAGATAAATATCGGGGGTTAGTCCGAGCTTTCTTT. The encoded protein is CASSQDKYRGLVRAFF.

This rearrangement joins TRBV5-5 to TRBJ1-4; 9 bases are a match to TRBD1. This CDR3 has 17 residues. Germline V gene lookup returns CDR1 SGHKS and CDR2 YYEKEE (reference sequence). Trimming took 3 bases from V and 3 from J; bases not matched to a gene: 9. The CDR3 reads CASSWAGQGISNEKLFF. The CDR3 DNA is TGTGCCAGCAGCTGGGCGGGACAGGGAATCTCTAATGAAAAACTGTTTTTT.

The V and J genes are TRBV2 and TRBJ2-7, with 7 nucleotides matching TRBD2. Germline trimming cut 8 bases from V and 4 bases from J; bases unmatched to any gene: 17. Germline V CDR1 and CDR2: SNHLY, FYNNEI. CDR3 length equals 16 residues. The CDR3 reads CASGKKIAGLGYEQYF. Written as DNA, the CDR3 is TGTGCCAGCGGAAAAAAAATAGCGGGCTTAGGGTACGAGCAGTACTTC.

The count of this clone is one. The chain joins TRBV2 to TRBJ2-1; weak D call: TRBD1 (6 bases). In germline, CDR1 is SNHLY, CDR2 FYNNEI. The CDR3 spans 13 residues. Trimming stripped 6 bases from V and 4 bases from J, with 10 bases between. The CDR3 reads CASRPDRYNEQFF. As DNA, the CDR3 is TGTGCCAGCAGGCCCGACAGGTACAATGAGCAGTTCTTC.